These T cell receptor beta chains were read from a single sample in a study of blood T cell repertoires in COVID-19. Clones were read by immunoSEQ multiplex PCR, and TCRdb kept only the in-frame ones, dropping some. Of approximately 530,000 clones listed, roughly nine tenths are singletons. Sequencing was done on a sample of peripheral blood. The receptors were gathered from a woman aged 45-65 years with COVID-19, enrolled during active disease. Each CDR3 is given with its conserved first and last residue. A D gene is named only where the DNA matches it firmly. Size is stated for part of the rows, as once, few or many counts, or as a class when the clone is expanded.

V gene	D gene	clone size	J gene	CDR3 protein	CDR3 DNA
TRBV3-1/TRBV3-2	.	.	TRBJ2-3	CASSQVGSPDTQYF	TGTGCCAGCAGCCAAGTGGGTAGCCCAGATACGCAGTATTTT
TRBV25-1	TRBD1	.	TRBJ2-7	CASSEGGIGGLYEQYF	TGTGCCAGCAGTGAAGGAGGTATAGGGGGCTTGTACGAGCAGTACTTC
TRBV30	.	.	TRBJ1-4	CAWTRGPRITNEKLFF	TGTGCCTGGACAAGGGGTCCCCGGATAACTAATGAAAAACTGTTTTTT
TRBV9	TRBD2	.	TRBJ2-3	CASSVASGGAWDTQYF	TGTGCCAGCAGCGTAGCTAGCGGGGGGGCCTGGGATACGCAGTATTTT
TRBV19	.	once	TRBJ2-1	CASSIRVPSEQFF	TGTGCCAGTAGTATTCGGGTTCCCAGTGAGCAGTTCTTC
TRBV11-2	.	.	TRBJ1-1	CASSLAPRTEAFF	TGTGCCAGCAGCTTAGCTCCGAGGACTGAAGCTTTCTTT
TRBV18	TRBD1	.	TRBJ1-3	CASSPGQGRSGNTIYF	TGTGCCAGCTCACCCGGACAGGGCCGCTCTGGAAACACCATATATTTT
TRBV25-1	.	once	TRBJ2-5	CASSASMTTQYF	TGTGCCAGCAGTGCTAGCATGACGACCCAGTACTTC
TRBV9	TRBD2	.	TRBJ2-3	CASSPSPAGGADTQYF	TGTGCCAGCAGCCCCTCCCCTGCGGGGGGGGCGGATACGCAGTATTTT
TRBV21-1	.	.	TRBJ1-2	CASSKVRTGGLRWYGYTF	TGTGCCAGCAGCAAAGTACGGACAGGGGGTCTGAGATGGTATGGCTACACCTTC
TRBV28	TRBD1	.	TRBJ1-6	CASSSQGVESPLHF	TGTGCCAGCAGTTCACAGGGGGTGGAATCACCCCTCCACTTT
TRBV21-1	.	.	TRBJ2-7	CASSKRSQASLGDSYEQYF	TGTGCCAGCAGCAAAAGGTCCCAAGCTAGTTTAGGGGATTCCTACGAGCAGTACTTC
TRBV9	TRBD1	few	TRBJ1-6	CASSVATGTGDHSPLHF	TGTGCCAGCAGCGTAGCGACCGGGACAGGGGATCATTCACCCCTCCACTTT
TRBV5-6	TRBD1	.	TRBJ2-1	CASSSIAWDSHEQFF	TGTGCCAGCAGCTCCATCGCCTGGGACAGCCATGAGCAGTTCTTC
TRBV5-6	TRBD1	few	TRBJ1-1	CASSLSGQLTEAFF	TGTGCCAGCAGCCTTTCGGGACAGCTCACTGAAGCTTTCTTT
TRBV28	.	.	TRBJ1-2	CASSSPANYGYTF	TGTGCCAGCAGTTCTCCAGCTAACTATGGCTACACCTTC
TRBV3-1/TRBV3-2	.	.	TRBJ2-3	CASSFDRPGTDTQYF	TGTGCCAGCAGCTTCGACAGGCCGGGCACAGATACGCAGTATTTT
TRBV2	.	.	TRBJ2-5	CASSEGRVETQYF	TGTGCCAGCAGTGAAGGCAGGGTAGAGACCCAGTACTTC
TRBV3-1/TRBV3-2	.	once	TRBJ2-3	CASSLAGAASTDTQYF	TGTGCCAGCAGCCTGGCGGGGGCTGCTAGCACAGATACGCAGTATTTT
TRBV28	TRBD2	once	TRBJ2-4	CASSLAGGAKNIQYF	TGTGCCAGCAGTTTGGCGGGAGGGGCCAAAAACATTCAGTACTTC
TRBV14	.	.	TRBJ2-7	CASAGGPLPYEQYF	TGTGCCAGCGCCGGGGGGCCCTTACCCTACGAGCAGTACTTC
TRBV6-6	.	.	TRBJ1-2	CASYQVGYTF	TGTGCCAGCTACCAGGTTGGCTACACCTTC
TRBV27	.	.	TRBJ2-7	CASSPTGTAYEQYF	TGTGCCAGCAGTCCCACCGGGACTGCCTACGAGCAGTACTTC
TRBV30	TRBD1	.	TRBJ1-2	CAWSPDRGHYGYTF	TGTGCCTGGAGTCCCGACAGGGGACACTATGGCTACACCTTC
TRBV6-5	.	.	TRBJ1-1	CASRYDTGKAFF	TGTGCCAGCAGATATGATACAGGGAAAGCTTTCTTT
TRBV6-6	.	.	TRBJ1-2	CASSYARGGTSHGYTF	TGTGCCAGCAGTTACGCCAGGGGTGGGACTAGCCATGGCTACACCTTC
TRBV6-5	.	.	TRBJ1-4	CASSDPGRRDEKLFF	TGTGCCAGCAGCGACCCGGGAAGGAGGGATGAAAAACTGTTTTTT
TRBV7-9	TRBD1	.	TRBJ2-1	CASSPPGGAWDEQFF	TGTGCCAGCAGCCCACCAGGGGGCGCTTGGGATGAGCAGTTCTTC
TRBV4-1	.	once	TRBJ1-3	CASSQDRSSGNTIYF	TGCGCCAGCAGCCAAGATCGGTCCTCTGGAAACACCATATATTTT
TRBV9	.	.	TRBJ1-2	CASSVVGGPNYGYTF	TGTGCCAGCAGCGTAGTAGGGGGACCTAACTATGGCTACACCTTC
TRBV29-1	TRBD1	.	TRBJ2-3	CSVDRTGAADTQYF	TGCAGCGTTGATCGGACAGGGGCGGCAGATACGCAGTATTTT
TRBV3-1/TRBV3-2	TRBD1	.	TRBJ2-7	CASSPNRDRGGNYEQYF	TGTGCCAGCAGCCCGAACCGGGACAGGGGTGGCAACTACGAGCAGTACTTC
TRBV9	.	.	TRBJ1-2	CASSVVGRDYGYTF	TGTGCCAGCAGCGTAGTCGGCAGGGACTATGGCTACACCTTC
TRBV13	.	.	TRBJ2-1	CASSLSRDEQFF	TGTGCCAGCAGCCTTTCTCGAGATGAGCAGTTCTTC
TRBV28	TRBD1	.	TRBJ2-1	CASTTGESYNEQFF	TGTGCCAGCACCACAGGGGAATCCTACAATGAGCAGTTCTTC
TRBV19	.	.	TRBJ1-1	CASSIFQGSKDTEAFF	TGTGCCAGTAGTATTTTTCAGGGGAGCAAGGACACTGAAGCTTTCTTT
TRBV18	TRBD1	.	TRBJ1-2	CASSSDRGNGYTF	TGTGCCAGCTCATCGGACAGGGGAAATGGCTACACCTTC
TRBV18	TRBD2	.	TRBJ2-5	CASSPVRGVNTGETQYF	TGTGCCAGCTCACCAGTACGGGGGGTCAACACTGGGGAGACCCAGTACTTC
TRBV3-1/TRBV3-2	.	.	TRBJ2-7	CASSQTLYEQYF	TGTGCCAGCAGCCAAACACTATACGAGCAGTACTTC
TRBV7-2	TRBD1	.	TRBJ2-1	CASSLVGTGYNEQFF	TGTGCCAGCAGCTTAGTGGGGACAGGGTACAATGAGCAGTTCTTC
TRBV9	.	.	TRBJ2-2	CASSTGLLRGELFF	TGTGCCAGCAGCACCGGACTCCTGCGGGGGGAGCTGTTTTTT
TRBV2	TRBD1	.	TRBJ1-2	CASSDTGEIKGYTF	TGTGCCAGCAGTGATACAGGGGAGATCAAGGGCTACACCTTC
TRBV7-8	.	.	TRBJ2-7	CASSAGGLITYEQYF	TGTGCCAGCAGCGCAGGCGGACTTATAACCTACGAGCAGTACTTC
TRBV7-2	.	once	TRBJ2-4	CASSLQLRGTKNIQYF	TGTGCCAGCAGCTTACAGTTACGGGGGACCAAAAACATTCAGTACTTC
TRBV4-1	.	.	TRBJ1-1	CASSQSRGSGTEAFF	TGCGCCAGCAGTCAAAGCCGAGGGTCGGGCACTGAAGCTTTCTTT
TRBV2	.	.	TRBJ2-4	CASSERGVTTGKNIQYF	TGTGCCAGCAGTGAAAGGGGGGTTACGACAGGGAAAAACATTCAGTACTTC
TRBV6-2/TRBV6-3	.	.	TRBJ1-2	CASSYGGFNYGYTF	TGTGCCAGCAGTTACGGCGGATTTAACTATGGCTACACCTTC
TRBV6-5	.	.	TRBJ1-4	CASSSDGNEKLFF	TGTGCCAGCAGTAGCGACGGTAATGAAAAACTGTTTTTT
TRBV2	.	.	TRBJ1-5	CAGARDSNQPQHF	TGTGCCGGTGCGAGGGATAGCAATCAGCCCCAGCATTTT
TRBV3-1/TRBV3-2	.	.	TRBJ2-7	CASSTKRMAGKASYEQYF	TGTGCCAGCAGCACAAAGCGGATGGCCGGAAAGGCTTCCTACGAGCAGTACTTC
TRBV10-3	TRBD1	.	TRBJ2-7	CAISESQGRGEQYF	TGTGCCATCAGTGAGTCACAGGGGCGAGGAGAGCAGTACTTC
TRBV5-4	.	.	TRBJ2-5	CASSPRGHLGETQYF	TGTGCCAGCAGCCCCCGGGGACACCTCGGAGAGACCCAGTACTTC
TRBV13	TRBD2	once	TRBJ2-3	CASSPGDYKFTDTQYF	TGTGCCAGCAGCCCTGGGGACTACAAATTCACAGATACGCAGTATTTT
TRBV7-3	TRBD1	.	TRBJ2-3	CASSFTGGGTDTQYF	TGTGCCAGCAGTTTTACAGGGGGAGGCACAGATACGCAGTATTTT